A selection of T cell receptor beta chains follows, all from one sample in a study of blood T cells in healthy people across ages. TCRdb called the 5' RACE reads again in MiXCR, with one record for every CDR3 protein. The data contain fewer than 2,000,000 distinct CDR3 sequences, about two fifths of them seen just once; the ten biggest clones take up 20% to 25%. The sequenced sample was blood. Receptors originate from a human donor in good health. The CDR3 runs from the conserved cysteine through the conserved F or W. D genes are given only for firm matches. Only part of the rows carry a size: once, few, many, or a class if the clone is expanded.

V	size	J	D	CDR3	DNA
TRBV29-1	once	TRBJ1-1	-	CSVMLRYSRGGDTEAFF	TGCAGCGTTATGCTTAGGTACTCCAGGGGAGGGGACACTGAAGCTTTCTTT
TRBV7-2	-	TRBJ2-5	-	CASSFDWVQETQYF	TGTGCCAGCAGCTTCGACTGGGTTCAAGAGACCCAGTACTTC
TRBV6-5	few	TRBJ2-1	-	CASSYSSSGLNEQFF	TGTGCCAGCAGTTACTCGAGCAGCGGGTTAAATGAGCAGTTCTTC
TRBV29-1	-	TRBJ2-1	-	CSVEGAADNEQFF	TGCAGCGTTGAAGGGGCAGCAGATAATGAGCAGTTCTTC
TRBV12-5	-	TRBJ2-1	TRBD2	CASGLVPDGLAGTNEQFF	TGTGCTAGTGGTTTGGTCCCCGATGGACTAGCGGGGACCAATGAGCAGTTCTTC
TRBV5-1	-	TRBJ1-6	-	CASSLSGGQNSPLHF	TGCGCCAGCAGCCTGAGTGGGGGGCAAAATTCACCCCTCCACTTT
TRBV12-3/TRBV12-4	-	TRBJ1-6	-	CASTDSSYNSPLHF	TGTGCCAGTACGGACAGCTCCTATAATTCACCCCTCCACTTT
TRBV4-3	few	TRBJ1-2	-	CASSHTGTNYGYTF	TGCGCCAGCAGCCATACCGGGACTAACTATGGCTACACCTTC
TRBV10-3	few	TRBJ2-7	-	CAISESRGLVYEQYF	TGTGCCATCAGTGAGTCGAGAGGACTGGTGTACGAGCAGTACTTC
TRBV20-1	-	TRBJ1-5	-	CSASGAINQPQHF	TGCAGTGCTAGTGGGGCGATCAATCAGCCCCAGCATTTT
TRBV25-1	-	TRBJ2-5	TRBD2	CASSEYFGTSGVQEQYF	TGTGCCAGCAGTGAATACTTCGGTACTAGCGGGGTTCAGGAGCAGTACTTC
TRBV4-3	-	TRBJ2-3	TRBD2	CASSQVWLAGRGDTQYF	TGCGCCAGCAGCCAAGTATGGCTAGCGGGCCGGGGGGATACGCAGTATTTT
TRBV11-2	-	TRBJ2-2	-	CACSLDPFVGTGELFF	TGTGCCTGCAGCTTAGATCCTTTCGTAGGAACCGGGGAGCTGTTTTTT
TRBV7-9	-	TRBJ2-1	-	CASSSTRTNNEQFF	TGTGCCAGCAGCTCGACTAGAACAAACAATGAGCAGTTCTTC
TRBV7-2	-	TRBJ2-7	-	CASRGPGLAESSYEQYF	TGTGCCAGCAGGGGGCCCGGGCTAGCAGAAAGCTCCTACGAGCAGTACTTC
TRBV10-3	-	TRBJ1-2	TRBD1	CAISESKDRDRNHFNYGYTF	TGTGCCATCAGTGAGTCCAAAGACCGGGACAGGAACCACTTTAACTATGGCTACACCTTC
TRBV6-2/TRBV6-3	-	TRBJ1-1	TRBD1	CASTGGFTEAFF	TGTGCCAGCACAGGGGGCTTCACTGAAGCTTTCTTT
TRBV7-2	few	TRBJ1-2	-	CASSPPYGYTF	TGTGCCAGCAGCCCGCCCTATGGCTACACCTTC
TRBV5-1	-	TRBJ1-4	-	CATRQTTNEKLFF	TGCGCCACCCGACAAACAACTAATGAAAAACTGTTTTTT
TRBV6-2/TRBV6-3	-	TRBJ2-4	-	CASRVDREGIQYF	TGTGCCAGCAGGGTGGACAGGGAGGGCATTCAGTACTTC
TRBV20-1	-	TRBJ1-6	-	CSARGGDSYNSPLHF	TGCAGTGCTAGGGGGGGGGATTCCTATAATTCACCCCTCCACTTT
TRBV3-1	few	TRBJ1-1	-	CASSQNTRLEAFF	TGTGCCAGCAGCCAGAACACCCGGCTTGAAGCTTTCTTT
TRBV12-3/TRBV12-4	-	TRBJ1-2	-	CASSLRGSLSSGYTF	TGTGCCAGCAGTTTAAGGGGTTCTCTATCTAGTGGCTACACCTTC
TRBV6-5	-	TRBJ2-5	-	CASKMEGAVGEQYF	TGTGCCAGCAAGATGGAGGGGGCGGTCGGGGAGCAGTACTTC
TRBV2	once	TRBJ1-6	TRBD1	CASKIRDRDNSPLHF	TGTGCCAGCAAAATCCGGGACAGGGACAATTCACCCCTCCACTTT
TRBV2	-	TRBJ1-5	-	CASSLSSPGQPQHF	TGTGCCAGCAGTTTATCGTCCCCGGGTCAGCCCCAGCATTTT
TRBV7-2	few	TRBJ1-2	-	CASSLDRLRTYGYTF	TGTGCCAGCAGCTTAGATCGTCTTCGGACCTATGGCTACACCTTC
TRBV29-1	-	TRBJ1-2	-	CSVYGGTNYGYTF	TGCAGCGTTTATGGGGGGACTAACTATGGCTACACCTTC
TRBV2	-	TRBJ2-1	-	CASSEGETSRDEQFF	TGTGCCAGCAGTGAAGGGGAAACTAGCCGCGATGAGCAGTTCTTC
TRBV6-1	-	TRBJ2-5	-	CASSEIRKETQYF	TGTGCCAGCAGTGAAATCAGGAAAGAGACCCAGTACTTC
TRBV18	-	TRBJ2-1	TRBD1	CASSAGQGIGNEQFF	TGTGCCAGCTCAGCGGGACAGGGTATCGGGAATGAGCAGTTCTTC
TRBV3-1	-	TRBJ2-5	-	CASSPDWETQYF	TGTGCCAGCAGCCCGGACTGGGAGACCCAGTACTTC
TRBV20-1	-	TRBJ1-2	-	CSATAGGRGHYGYTF	TGCAGTGCCACCGCTGGGGGCAGGGGTCATTATGGCTACACCTTC
TRBV25-1	few	TRBJ1-2	-	CASSEYGTYGYTF	TGTGCCAGCAGTGAATACGGAACCTATGGCTACACCTTC
TRBV12-3/TRBV12-4	-	TRBJ2-1	-	CVSSSGYNEQFF	TGTGTCAGCAGCTCCGGCTACAATGAGCAGTTCTTC
TRBV18	-	TRBJ2-5	-	CASSPPVRETQYF	TGTGCCAGCTCACCACCGGTTCGGGAGACCCAGTACTTC
TRBV5-1	-	TRBJ2-1	-	CASSPFGSGHTGGQFF	TGCGCCAGCAGCCCCTTTGGGTCAGGCCATACCGGGGGGCAGTTCTTC
TRBV24-1	-	TRBJ2-3	-	CATSDLYASGTDTQYF	TGTGCCACCAGTGATTTATATGCGAGTGGCACAGATACGCAGTATTTT
TRBV10-3	-	TRBJ1-2	TRBD1	CAISGGQLANYGYTF	TGTGCCATCAGTGGGGGACAGCTAGCTAACTATGGCTACACCTTC
TRBV10-3	few	TRBJ1-2	-	CAITAGVYGYTF	TGTGCCATCACTGCGGGAGTCTATGGCTACACCTTC